This T cell receptor (beta chain) comes out of a study of cytomegalovirus exposure and HLA in healthy donors. About the study: The Caucasian-associated ancestry cluster contained around four fifths of the 398 genotyped donors. Whole-study findings and limits: The authors judged a highly shared variant cluster likely a sequencing artifact. Reported results showed that the classifier diagnosed cytomegalovirus status with high specificity and sensitivity. Researchers catalogued roughly 170 TCR beta chains as cytomegalovirus-associated.

This clone appeared once. What it recognizes is unknown. The PCR contained 60 Vbeta and 13 Jbeta primers. Only in-frame clones appear in the TCRdb table, and some are missing; sequencing was by immunoSEQ multiplex PCR. The sample includes some 130,000 clones, 65% to 90% of them seen just once. Germline V gives CDR1 LGHNT, CDR2 FRNRAP. With 1 base clipped from V and 2 bases from J, the junction kept 13 bases outside the gene matches. The CDR3 totals 18 residues. This clonotype was obtained from a man between 18 and 29 years old in good health and CMV-seronegative. Source material: PBMCs. This chain uses TRBV12-5 with TRBJ1-1, with 7 positions matching TRBD1. The CDR3, as DNA: TGTGCTAGTGGTTTGGCCGGAAGCCCAGGGACAGCAAACACTGAAGCTTTCTTT. Its protein product is CASGLAGSPGTANTEAFF.